The source of this T cell receptor (beta chain) is a study of T cell changes during pregnancy in multiple sclerosis. Sequencing was performed with immunoSEQ multiplex PCR; in TCRdb, only in-frame clones are kept and a portion is missing. This sample has about 60,000 clones; around 93% occur once, and the top ten carry 0.85%. V shed 2 bases and J 4 bases; nucleotides not matched to a gene: 3. The CDR3 totals 15 residues. Germline V lookup: CDR1 SGHRS, CDR2 YFSETQ. The sequence derives from a female donor with multiple sclerosis, enrolled in a pregnancy study. The sequences come from peripheral blood, collected in the first trimester of pregnancy. The chain combines TRBV5-1 with TRBJ1-3; 10 bases are a match to TRBD1. CDR3 DNA: TGCGCCAGCAGCTTTAGGACAGGGGGAGGAAACACCATATATTTT. Amino acids: CASSFRTGGGNTIYF.